This T cell receptor beta chain was retrieved from a study of blood T cell repertoires in COVID-19. Study details: Spain, Italy and the United States supplied samples that represented acute and convalescent COVID-19. T cells, B-cell-depleted T cells, or PBMCs provided the cDNA or gDNA that served as material.

CDR1 and CDR2 from the germline V gene are GTSNPN and SVGIG (reference sequence). The ends lost 3 bases at V and 8 bases at J; junction bases unmatched: 18. The CDR3 runs 18 residues. Original data processing: By means of reference gene primer amplification, nucleated cell counts were estimated. TCRdb's copy holds only in-frame clones and misses some; the assay was immunoSEQ multiplex PCR. V, J and clone size derive from that table, while D and trimming were established from the DNA sequence. Among some 85,000 clones listed, roughly nine tenths were seen once. This rearrangement joins TRBV30 to TRBJ2-1, with 11 bases aligning to TRBD2. This TCR came from a man aged 45-60 years with acute or convalescent COVID-19. Input material: peripheral blood. The CDR3: CAWSPIGISGGAKYEQFF. The DNA of the CDR3 is TGTGCCTGGAGCCCGATAGGGATTAGCGGGGGGGCGAAGTATGAGCAGTTCTTC.